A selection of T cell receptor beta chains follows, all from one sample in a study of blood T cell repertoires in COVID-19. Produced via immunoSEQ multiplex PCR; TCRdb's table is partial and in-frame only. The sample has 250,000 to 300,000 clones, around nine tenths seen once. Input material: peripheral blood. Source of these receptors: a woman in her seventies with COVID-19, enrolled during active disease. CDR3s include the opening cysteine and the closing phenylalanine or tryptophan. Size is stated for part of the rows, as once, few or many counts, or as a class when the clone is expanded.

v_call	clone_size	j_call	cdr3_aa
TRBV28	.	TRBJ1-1	CASRTGTPLSEAFF
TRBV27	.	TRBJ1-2	CASRLQGRGGYTF
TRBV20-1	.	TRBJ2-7	CSAVLASEQYF
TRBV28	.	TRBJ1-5	CASSLWGTGDKQPQHF
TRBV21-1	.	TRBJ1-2	CARGDRANYGYTF
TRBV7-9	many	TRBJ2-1	CASSPRLRYNEQFF
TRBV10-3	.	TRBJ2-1	CAISESPSGSSYNEQFF
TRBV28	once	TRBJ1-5	CASSPQDRPAQPQHF
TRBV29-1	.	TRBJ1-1	CSVEDRTNTEAFF
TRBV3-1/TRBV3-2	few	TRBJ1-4	CASSQDGRRTGDEKLFF
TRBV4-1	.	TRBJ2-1	CASSQDSRRRGLGNEQFF
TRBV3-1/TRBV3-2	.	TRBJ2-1	CASSQDGALLKQFF
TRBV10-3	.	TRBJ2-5	CATGTSEETQYF
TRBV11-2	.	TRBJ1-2	CASSLVGRNYGYTF
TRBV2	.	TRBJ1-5	CASSLGGSGNQPQHF